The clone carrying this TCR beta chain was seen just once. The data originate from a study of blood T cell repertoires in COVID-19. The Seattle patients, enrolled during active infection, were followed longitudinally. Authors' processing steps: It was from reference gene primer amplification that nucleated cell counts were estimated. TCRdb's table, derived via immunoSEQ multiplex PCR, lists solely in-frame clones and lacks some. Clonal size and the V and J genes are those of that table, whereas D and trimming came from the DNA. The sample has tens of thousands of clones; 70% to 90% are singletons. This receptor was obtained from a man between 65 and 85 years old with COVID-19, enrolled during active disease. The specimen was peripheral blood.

The CDR3 nucleotides read TGCGCCAGCAGCCCTCGGACTAGCTGGAGCTCCTACAATGAGCAGTTCTTC. As protein: CASSPRTSWSSYNEQFF. V is TRBV5-1 and J is TRBJ2-1; 8 nucleotides agree with TRBD2. CDR1 is SGHRS and CDR2 is YFSETQ in the germline V gene. J lost 0 bases, V lost 4 bases, and 9 bases had no gene match. The CDR3 runs to 17 residues.